This TCR beta chain comes out of a study of yellow fever vaccine responses in identical twins. Study-wide points: Twins reportedly had a vaccine T cell response that seemed partly convergent, partly personalized.

V shed 0 bases, J shed 7 bases, and the junction held 3 bases outside the gene matches. Germline CDR1 KGHSH, CDR2 LQKENI. This CDR3 is 15 amino acids long. As concerns this clonotype: Its antigen is not identified.

TCRdb processed the RT-PCR reads anew with MiXCR; each CDR3 protein has one entry. The table records about 23,000 distinct CDR3 sequences, around 77% of them present only once. The clonotype comes from a woman aged 18-29 years who received the yellow fever vaccine. The sequencing used T cells from blood (PBMCs), unsorted or a sorted subset (not recorded which), collected before or after yellow fever vaccination (not recorded which). The gene calls are TRBV18 and TRBJ2-1, with 10 bases identical to TRBD1. CDR3 sequence (DNA): TGTGCCAGCTCACCACCGGGGACAGGGGCGAATGAGCAGTTCTTC. Encoded protein: CASSPPGTGANEQFF.